This T cell receptor beta chain emerged from a study of CD8+ T cells in alopecia areata. CDR3 length: 14 amino acids. V was pared by 8 bases and J by 2 bases, with 5 bases of the junction left unmatched. Germline V gene sequence: CDR1 MNHEY, CDR2 SVGAGI. cDNA reverse transcribed from extracted RNA served as the sequencing template. Data came from immunoSEQ multiplex PCR; TCRdb stores just in-frame clones and leaves some out. The table includes over 150,000 clones, 50% to 70% detected once. The starting material was CD4+ T cells sorted from blood, obtained at week 0. The chain joins TRBV6-5 to TRBJ2-3, with 9 positions matching TRBD2. This receptor was taken from a human donor with alopecia areata. The CDR3 coding sequence is TGTGCCAGCGGGTTAGCGGGAGCCACAGATACGCAGTATTTT. It yields the protein CASGLAGATDTQYF.